This T cell receptor beta chain originates from a study of T-cell reconstitution after alpha-beta-depleted transplantation in children. Study-wide results and caveats: Surviving recipient T cells and thymic progenitors underlay high day-60 TCRbeta diversity in some patients. Newly produced T cells mostly accounted for T-cell counts and diversity one year post-transplant. Several hundred expanded graft clones reportedly gave rise to the alpha-beta T cells present about two months after transplant.

TCRbeta library preparation incorporated unique molecular identifiers. TCRdb analysed the PCR reads with MiXCR anew, one entry per CDR3 protein. The sample lists hundreds of thousands of distinct CDR3 sequences, 11% occurring once. This clonotype was observed at least ten times. What it recognizes is unknown. Sequencing was performed on PBMCs, taken before TCRalphabeta/CD19-depleted stem cell transplant. The receptor comes from a child in the first two years of life with acute myeloid leukemia, due to receive a stem cell transplant.

CDR3: CASSPPGAYGYTF. The CDR3, as DNA: TGTGCCAGCAGCCCCCCCGGAGCCTATGGCTACACCTTC. The V call is TRBV7-9, the J call TRBJ1-2, with D uncertain. Germline assignment: CDR1 SEHNR and CDR2 FQNEAQ (reference sequence). Trimming pared 5 bases from V and 4 bases from J, leaving 11 bases between. This CDR3 is 13 amino acids long.